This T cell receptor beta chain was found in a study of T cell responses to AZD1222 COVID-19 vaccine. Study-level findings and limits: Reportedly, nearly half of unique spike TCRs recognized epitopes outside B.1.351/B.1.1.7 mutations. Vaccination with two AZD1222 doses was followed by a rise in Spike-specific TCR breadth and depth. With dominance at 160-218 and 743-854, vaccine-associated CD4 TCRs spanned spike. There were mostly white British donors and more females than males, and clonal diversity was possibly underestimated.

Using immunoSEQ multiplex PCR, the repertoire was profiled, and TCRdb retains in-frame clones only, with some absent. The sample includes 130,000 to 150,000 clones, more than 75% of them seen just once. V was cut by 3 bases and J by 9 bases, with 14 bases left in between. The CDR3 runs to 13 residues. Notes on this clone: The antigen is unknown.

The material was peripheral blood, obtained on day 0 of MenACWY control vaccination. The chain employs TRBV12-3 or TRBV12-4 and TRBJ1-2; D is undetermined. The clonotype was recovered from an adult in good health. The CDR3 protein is CASSLSGGGSYTF. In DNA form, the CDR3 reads TGTGCCAGCAGTTTGTCAGGCGGCGGGAGCTACACCTTC.